The 24 T cell receptor beta chains below were found in one sample sequenced in a study of cytomegalovirus exposure and HLA in healthy donors (dated 2017 in TCRdb). The library was generated by the immunoSEQ multiplex PCR assay. For the multiplex PCR, a mixture combining 60 forward primers for TCR Vbeta segments and 13 reverse primers for TCR Jbeta segments was used. TCRdb obtained this table from immuneACCESS and retained in-frame rearrangements with V and J assigned. These tables miss some clones; where compared with another copy, unresolved V genes account for less than half of the shortfall, and the remainder is unexplained. This sample holds 150,000 to 200,000 clones; approximately 80% were observed only once. The biggest ten clones account for 4.8% of the sample. The sequenced sample was PBMCs. The receptors here all came from a man aged 18-30 years in good health and CMV-seronegative.

The chain recombines TRBV6-5 with TRBJ1-5; possible D gene TRBD1, 6 bases. The germline CDR1 and CDR2 sequences are MNHEY and SVGAGI. V lost 0 bases and J lost 3, with 9 bases in between. This CDR3 region has 15 residues. The CDR3 DNA sequence: TGTGCCAGCAGTTACTCGAGGGGGTACAATCAGCCCCAGCATTTT. Translating it yields CASSYSRGYNQPQHF.

Remarks on this clone: A read error may account for a junction end that differs from germline. The chain couples TRBV7-9 to TRBJ2-5, with a tentative D call TRBD2 (6 bases). The CDR3 has 12 residues. Germline V gives CDR1 SEHNR, CDR2 FQNEAQ (reference sequence). CDR3 loop: CASSLGEASRHF. For the CDR3, the DNA is TGTGCCAGCAGCTTGGGGGAGGCGAGCAGACACTTC. The entire variable domain, with the rest obtained from reference TRBV7-9 and TRBJ2-5, is as follows: DTGVSQNPRHKITKRGQNVTFRCDPISEHNRLYWYRQTLGQGPEFLTYFQNEAQLEKSRLLSDRFSAERPKGSFSTLEIQRTEQGDSAMYLCASSLGEASRHFGPGTRLLVL.

This chain links TRBV5-1 with TRBJ2-5; TRBD2 matches 7 bases. Germline V gene sequence: CDR1 SGHRS, CDR2 YFSETQ. V lost 2 bases and J lost 2; bases outside the gene matches: 6. This CDR3 region has 15 residues. CDR3 sequence reads: CASSFRAGPQETQYF. The DNA of the CDR3 is TGCGCCAGCAGCTTCAGAGCGGGACCTCAAGAGACCCAGTACTTC. The complete variable domain, with remaining parts taken from reference TRBV5-1 and TRBJ2-5, reads KAGVTQTPRYLIKTRGQQVTLSCSPISGHRSVSWYQQTPGQGLQFLFEYFSETQRNKGNFPGRFSGRQFSNSRSEMNVSTLELGDSALYLCASSFRAGPQETQYFGPGTRLLVL.

V is TRBV6-5 and J is TRBJ1-1; D might be TRBD1 (5 bases). The CDR3 sequence is 15 residues long. V lost 6 bases and J lost 0, with 14 bases in between. The germline CDR1 and CDR2 sequences are MNHEY and SVGAGI. CDR3 region: CASRKLGALNTEAFF. In nucleotides, the CDR3 is TGTGCCAGCAGGAAACTTGGGGCACTGAACACTGAAGCTTTCTTT.

The chain uses TRBV4-1 and TRBJ2-1; TRBD2 aligns across 12 bases. CDR3 length: 18 residues. Germline CDR1 reads MGHRA; CDR2 reads YSYEKL. With V trimmed by 1 base and J by 2 bases, 6 bases remained unmatched. CDR3 loop: CASSQVPSGRGPYNEQFF. As DNA, the CDR3 is TGCGCCAGCAGCCAAGTACCTAGCGGGAGGGGGCCCTACAATGAGCAGTTCTTC.

J is TRBJ2-1 and V is TRBV7-3, with a possible D match to TRBD2 (7 bases). Per germline, CDR1 SGHTA and CDR2 FQGTGA. The CDR3 runs 15 residues. The V gene lost 0 bases and the J gene lost 3 bases, with 9 bases spanning the gap. CDR3 sequence: CASSLTGGLYNEQFF. For the CDR3, the DNA is TGTGCCAGCAGCTTAACGGGGGGGCTCTACAATGAGCAGTTCTTC.

The V gene is TRBV2, the J gene TRBJ2-3; possible D gene TRBD1, 6 bases. V lost 8 bases to trimming and J lost 0 bases, with 15 bases between them. The germline V gene encodes CDR1 SNHLY and CDR2 FYNNEI. The CDR3 contains 15 residues. The CDR3 sequence: CASGPRTASTDTQYF. CDR3 nucleotides: TGTGCCAGCGGGCCTAGGACAGCTAGCACAGATACGCAGTATTTT.

V usage is TRBV11-1 and J usage is TRBJ1-1, with D maybe TRBD1 (5 bases). Trimming stripped 3 bases from V and 0 bases from J, with 11 bases between. The CDR3 sequence is 15 residues long. The V gene's germline CDR1 is SGHAT and CDR2 FQDESV (reference sequence). DNA for the CDR3: TGTGCCAGCAGCTTTGAAGGGGTAATGAACACTGAAGCTTTCTTT. It yields the protein CASSFEGVMNTEAFF.

Comments on this clone: Sequence at one end of the junction differs from germline and may be a read error. This chain uses TRBV7-9 with TRBJ2-3; 8 bases map to TRBD2. Looked up from germline, CDR1 is SEHNR and CDR2 is FQNEAQ (reference sequence). This CDR3 contains 12 residues. CDR3 DNA: TGTTCCAGCAGCTTTTCCCCGGTAGCGGGGTCTTTT. The encoded protein is CSSSFSPVAGSF.

This chain links TRBV14 with TRBJ2-5; D is unclear. The germline V and J ends were trimmed by 4 bases and 0 bases, with 9 bases remaining between them. Germline V gene lookup returns CDR1 SGHDN and CDR2 FVKESK. The length of the CDR3 is 14 residues. The CDR3 reads CASSRSRYQETQYF. Written as DNA, the CDR3 is TGTGCCAGCAGCCGATCGCGTTACCAAGAGACCCAGTACTTC.

This clone was observed a handful of times. The rearrangement links TRBV5-4 to TRBJ1-1; D is ambiguous. V was trimmed by 4 bases and J by 1 base, leaving 8 bases between them. The V gene's germline CDR1 is SGHNT and CDR2 YYREEE (reference sequence). The CDR3 totals 13 residues. CDR3 sequence: CASSGGANTEAFF. The CDR3 DNA is TGTGCCAGCAGCGGCGGCGCGAACACTGAAGCTTTCTTT.

V gene TRBV5-4 combines with J gene TRBJ1-4; 7 bases match TRBD1. In germline, CDR1 is SGHNT, CDR2 YYREEE (reference sequence). V lost 4 bases and J lost 4; bases outside the gene matches: 7. CDR3 size: 15 residues. For the CDR3, the DNA is TGTGCCAGCAGCCAGAGACAGGGAGTTAATGAAAAACTGTTTTTT. Amino acids: CASSQRQGVNEKLFF.

This clone was counted once. The chain uses TRBV19 and TRBJ1-5; no firm D call. Trimming stripped 5 bases from V and 4 bases from J, with 9 bases between. This CDR3 has 13 amino acids. Germline loops: CDR1 LNHDA, CDR2 SQIVND (reference sequence). CDR3 in amino acids: CASSEGDNQPQHF. The CDR3 region has the DNA TGTGCCAGTAGTGAGGGTGATAATCAGCCCCAGCATTTT.

The chain recombines TRBV9 with TRBJ2-2; TRBD1 aligns across 9 bases. The V segment lost 3 bases and the J segment 7 bases; nucleotides outside the gene matches: 1. This CDR3 region has 13 residues. Germline V gives CDR1 SGDLS, CDR2 YYNGEE. The CDR3 spells CASSETGGGELFF. CDR3 bases: TGTGCCAGCAGCGAGACAGGGGGCGGGGAGCTGTTTTTT.

The gene calls are TRBV11-2 and TRBJ2-7; 7 bases match TRBD1. V shed 4 bases, J shed 0 bases, and the junction held 3 bases outside the gene matches. Germline V gives CDR1 SGHAT, CDR2 FQNNGV. The CDR3 spans 14 residues. CDR3 residues: CASSSGGSSYEQYF. The CDR3 region has the DNA TGTGCCAGCAGCTCAGGGGGTTCCTCCTACGAGCAGTACTTC.

The chain has TRBV5-1 and TRBJ2-5; 10 positions agree with TRBD1. The J call is uncertain, as TRBJ2-7 better fits the DNA end. The CDR3 has 14 amino acids. Germline lookup yields CDR1 SGHRS and CDR2 YFSETQ. The CDR3: CASSPGTGEYEQYF. CDR3 DNA sequence: TGCGCCAGCAGCCCTGGGACAGGGGAGTACGAGCAGTACTTC.

There are a few counts of this clone. This chain links TRBV11-3 with TRBJ2-1; 10 nucleotides match TRBD2. J lost 7 bases, V lost 4 bases, and 4 bases had no gene match. Germline V gene data show CDR1 as SGHNT and CDR2 as YENEEA. The CDR3 is 14 residues long. The CDR3 loop reads CASSSSGSHNEQFF. For the CDR3, the DNA is TGTGCCAGCAGCTCTAGCGGGAGTCATAATGAGCAGTTCTTC.

V is TRBV28 and J is TRBJ1-2, with D perhaps matching TRBD1 (5 bases). Germline CDR1 and CDR2: MDHEN and SYDVKM. V was pared by 6 bases and J by 7 bases, with 9 bases between. CDR3 length equals 11 residues. The CDR3 sequence is CASSTGGGYTF. The CDR3 DNA is TGTGCCAGCAGCACCGGGGGTGGCTACACCTTC.

This sequence joins TRBV18 and TRBJ1-1; TRBD1 might be the D (6 bases). This CDR3 contains 13 residues. V was shortened by 4 bases and J by 11 bases, with 17 bases between the two germline ends. In germline, CDR1 is KGHSH, CDR2 LQKENI. The CDR3 reads CASSRDRFVWAFF. The CDR3, as DNA: TGTGCCAGCTCACGCGACAGGTTTGTTTGGGCTTTCTTT.

This rearrangement joins TRBV10-2 to TRBJ1-2, with 9 bases matching TRBD1. V gave up 6 bases and J gave up 1 base; unmatched junction bases: 6. The CDR3 runs to 15 residues. The germline V gene has CDR1 WSHSY and CDR2 SAAADI. The CDR3 DNA reads TGCGCCAGCAGGGGGCCGGGACAGGGTAACTATGGCTACACCTTC. Protein: CASRGPGQGNYGYTF.

V is TRBV11-2 and J is TRBJ2-2, with D possibly TRBD1 on 5 matching bases. There are 15 residues in the CDR3. Per the germline V gene, CDR1 is SGHAT and CDR2 is FQNNGV. V lost 2 bases, J lost 7 bases, and 14 bases lay in between. The CDR3: CASSLLRGRGGELFF. DNA for the CDR3: TGTGCCAGCAGCTTATTAAGGGGTCGCGGCGGGGAGCTGTTTTTT.

This sequence joins TRBV7-2 and TRBJ2-3, with D perhaps TRBD2 (6 bases). CDR1 and CDR2 from the germline V gene are SGHTA and FQGNSA. V lost 5 bases and J lost 6, with 15 bases in between. CDR3 length: 14 residues. The CDR3 reads CASSLVEGRDTQYF. CDR3 nucleotides: TGTGCCAGCAGCCTCGTTGAGGGGAGGGATACGCAGTATTTT. The entire variable domain, with the rest obtained from reference TRBV7-2 and TRBJ2-3, is as follows: GAGVSQSPSNKVTEKGKDVELRCDPISGHTALYWYRQSLGQGLEFLIYFQGNSAPDKSGLPSDRFSAERTGGSVSTLTIQRTQQEDSAVYLCASSLVEGRDTQYFGPGTRLTVL.

The V gene is TRBV6-1, the J gene TRBJ1-1; 9 positions agree with TRBD1. This CDR3 contains 12 residues. Germline CDR1 reads MNHNS; CDR2 reads SASEGT. V lost 5 bases to trimming and J lost 13 bases; unmatched junction nucleotides: 8. CDR3 bases: TGTGCCAGCAGTACAGGGGGCCTGTTCGATTTCTTT. This codes for CASSTGGLFDFF.

V gene TRBV12-2 combines with J gene TRBJ2-5; TRBD2 is the table's D call and was not checked against the DNA. TRBV12-2 is listed as a pseudogene. The CDR3 contains 16 residues. CDR3 nucleotides: TGTGCAAGTCGCACCAGAAGAGACTTCGACCAAGAGACCCAGTACTTC. This codes for CASRTRRDFDQETQYF.